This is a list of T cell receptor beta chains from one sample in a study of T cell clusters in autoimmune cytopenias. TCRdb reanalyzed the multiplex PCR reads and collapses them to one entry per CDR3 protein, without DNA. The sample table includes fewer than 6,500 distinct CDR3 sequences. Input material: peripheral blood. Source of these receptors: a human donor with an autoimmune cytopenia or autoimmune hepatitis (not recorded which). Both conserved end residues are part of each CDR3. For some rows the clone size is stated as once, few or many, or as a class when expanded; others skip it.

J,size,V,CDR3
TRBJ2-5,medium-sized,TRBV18,CASSANQETQYF
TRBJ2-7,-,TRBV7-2,CASSIDRLAYEQYF
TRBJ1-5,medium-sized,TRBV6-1,CASSQTLNQPQHF
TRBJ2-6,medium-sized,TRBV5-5,CASSSRTLGANVLTF
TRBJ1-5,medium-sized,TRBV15,CATSRGAGSNQPQHF
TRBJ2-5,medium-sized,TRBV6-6,CASSQGLNYETQYF
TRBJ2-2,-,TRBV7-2,CASSLQENTGELFF
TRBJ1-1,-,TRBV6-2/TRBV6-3,CASSYGLMGMGEAFF
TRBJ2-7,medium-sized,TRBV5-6,CASSSARNEQYF
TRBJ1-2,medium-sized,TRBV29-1,CSVAGLYTDGYTF
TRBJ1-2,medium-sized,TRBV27,CASSLLGAENYGYTF
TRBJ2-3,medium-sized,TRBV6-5,CASSSSGTGNPTDTQYF
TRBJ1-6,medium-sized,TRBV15,CATSNYIGGTPPLHF
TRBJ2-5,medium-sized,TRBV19,CASSMLTFTETQYF
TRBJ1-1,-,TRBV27,CASSADGLPNTEAFF
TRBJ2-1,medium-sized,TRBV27,CASSWGRGAYNEQFF
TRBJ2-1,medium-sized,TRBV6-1,CASSGTSRYNEQFF
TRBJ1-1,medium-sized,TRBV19,CASFWTGEAFF
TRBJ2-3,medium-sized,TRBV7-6,CASSLGQFQTDTQYF
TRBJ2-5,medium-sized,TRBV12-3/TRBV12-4,CASSLSGRQETQYF
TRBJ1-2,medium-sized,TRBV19,CASSPGTGAVYGYTF
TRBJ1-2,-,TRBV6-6,CASSYRHLEYGYTF